This T cell receptor (beta chain) was sequenced during a study of blood T cell repertoires in COVID-19. Study details: Sample material is recorded as cDNA or gDNA derived from T cells, B-cell-depleted T cells, or PBMCs.

Participant ages covered about 18 to 95 years across 24 US areas. Recovered status applied to Cohort 3 donors who had two consecutive negative PCRs. It also applied to those with clearance or with symptom resolution. Germline V gene lookup returns CDR1 SGHTA and CDR2 FQGNSA. The CDR3 totals 16 residues. The junction had 3 bases not matched to a gene; V was cut back by 2 bases and J by 3 bases. TCRdb's table, derived via immunoSEQ multiplex PCR, lists solely in-frame clones and lacks some. Here the sample spans some 170,000 clones, about 79% being singletons. The specimen sequenced was PBMCs or T cells enriched from blood (not recorded which). The J gene is TRBJ2-1, the V gene TRBV7-2; 11 nucleotides align to TRBD2. This receptor was taken from a man aged 50-59 years who had recovered from COVID-19. Here the CDR3 DNA reads TGTGCCAGCAGCTTATTAGCGGGGGGGGACTACAATGAGCAGTTCTTC. It encodes CASSLLAGGDYNEQFF.